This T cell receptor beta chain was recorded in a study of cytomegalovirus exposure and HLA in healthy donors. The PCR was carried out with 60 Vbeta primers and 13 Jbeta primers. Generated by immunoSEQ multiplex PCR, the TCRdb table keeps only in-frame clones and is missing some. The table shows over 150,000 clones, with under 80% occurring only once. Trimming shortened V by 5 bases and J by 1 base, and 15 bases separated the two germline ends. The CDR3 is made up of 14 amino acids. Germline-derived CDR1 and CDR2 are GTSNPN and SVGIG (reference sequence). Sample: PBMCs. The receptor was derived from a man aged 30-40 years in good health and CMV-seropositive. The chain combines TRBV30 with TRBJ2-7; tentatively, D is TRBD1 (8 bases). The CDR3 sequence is CAWEGQGGSYEQYF. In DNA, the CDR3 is TGTGCCTGGGAAGGACAGGGAGGGTCCTACGAGCAGTACTTC.